Following are 30 T cell receptor beta chains from one sample sequenced in a study of T cell changes during pregnancy in multiple sclerosis (dated 2019 in TCRdb). Libraries were built with the immunoSEQ multiplex PCR assay. Drawn from immuneACCESS, this table holds only the in-frame rearrangements with V and J called that TCRdb kept. Clones are partly lost; checked studies trace under half to an unresolved V gene and leave the rest unexplained. The sample data list about 79,000 clones, and 80% to 95% of these were observed just once. The ten largest account for approximately 0.71% of the sample. Sample: peripheral blood, taken in the second trimester of pregnancy. These receptors all come from a female donor in good health, enrolled as a control in a pregnancy study.

The genes are TRBV7-2 and TRBJ2-5; D might be TRBD2 (5 bases). The CDR3 sequence is 14 residues long. Germline V gene data show CDR1 as SGHTA and CDR2 as FQGNSA. Trimming shortened V by 1 base and J by 4 bases, and 10 bases separated the two germline ends. The CDR3 is CASSLGLFRETQYF. CDR3 DNA sequence: TGTGCCAGCAGCTTAGGACTATTCAGAGAGACCCAGTACTTC.

The V call is TRBV6-4, the J call TRBJ1-2; 7 bases map to TRBD1. Unmatched junction bases numbered 9, after V lost 6 bases and J lost 8 bases. The germline gives CDR1 MRHNA, CDR2 SNTAGT. This CDR3 region has 13 residues. CDR3: CASRVRGRVGYTF. In DNA form, the CDR3 reads TGTGCCAGCAGAGTAAGGGGGCGCGTCGGCTACACCTTC.

This sequence joins TRBV6-5 and TRBJ1-6; tentatively, D is TRBD1 (5 bases). V lost 5 bases, J lost 4 bases, and 9 bases lay in between. The CDR3 consists of 14 residues. Germline loops: CDR1 MNHEY, CDR2 SVGAGI. CDR3 bases: TGTGCCAGCAGTAATGGGGGGTATAATTCACCCCTCCACTTT. It specifies CASSNGGYNSPLHF.

The chain combines TRBV7-9 with TRBJ1-1, with D possibly TRBD1 on 6 matching bases. The length of the CDR3 is 14 residues. CDR1 and CDR2 (germline): SEHNR, FQNEAQ (reference sequence). Trimming left V 5 bases short and J 3 bases short, with 13 bases between. Here the CDR3 reads CASSPQGDDTEAFF. The CDR3 region has the DNA TGTGCCAGCAGCCCACAGGGAGACGACACTGAAGCTTTCTTT.

The J gene is TRBJ1-2, the V gene TRBV4-3; 7 nucleotides match TRBD1. Trimming took 3 bases from V and 5 from J; bases not matched to a gene: 9. There are 15 residues in the CDR3. The germline V gene has CDR1 LGHNA and CDR2 YSLEER. This chain's CDR3 is CASSQNRQGEYGYTF. As DNA, the CDR3 is TGCGCCAGCAGCCAGAACCGACAGGGAGAGTATGGCTACACCTTC.

The chain couples TRBV11-2 to TRBJ2-1; TRBD2 matches at 11 bases. V gave up 2 bases and J gave up 8 bases; unmatched junction bases: 11. This CDR3 is built from 17 residues. Per the germline V gene, CDR1 is SGHAT and CDR2 is FQNNGV. CDR3 amino acids: CASSLLAGGQRLHEQFF. CDR3 sequence (DNA): TGTGCCAGCAGCTTATTAGCGGGGGGGCAAAGGCTCCATGAGCAGTTCTTC.

V usage is TRBV7-9 and J usage is TRBJ1-5; 7 bases line up with TRBD1. The length of the CDR3 is 14 residues. In germline, CDR1 is SEHNR, CDR2 FQNEAQ (reference sequence). The trim removed 5 bases at V and 9 bases at J, leaving 10 bases unmatched. CDR3 DNA: TGTGCCAGCAGCACCGGGACAGACTTCCTGCCCCAGCATTTT. It yields the protein CASSTGTDFLPQHF.

This sequence joins TRBV7-9 and TRBJ1-2; D call uncertain. The germline V gene encodes CDR1 SEHNR and CDR2 FQNEAQ (reference sequence). CDR3 length: 15 amino acids. Between the trimmed V and J ends, which lost 1 base and 3 bases, there was a span of 12 bases. CDR3 sequence (DNA): TGTGCCAGCAGCTTAGATATGGACTCCTACTATGGCTACACCTTC. It codes for CASSLDMDSYYGYTF. The whole variable domain, filled in from reference TRBV7-9 and TRBJ1-2, reads DTGVSQNPRHKITKRGQNVTFRCDPISEHNRLYWYRQTLGQGPEFLTYFQNEAQLEKSRLLSDRFSAERPKGSFSTLEIQRTEQGDSAMYLCASSLDMDSYYGYTFGSGTRLTVV.

The chain uses TRBV30 and TRBJ2-1, with D unclear. The CDR3 runs 16 residues. CDR1 and CDR2 from the germline V gene are GTSNPN and SVGIG (reference sequence). The V gene lost 0 bases and the J gene lost 0 bases, with 12 bases spanning the gap. The CDR3 DNA is TGTGCCTGGAGTGTAAAGCAGGTCCTCTCCTACAATGAGCAGTTCTTC. It yields the protein CAWSVKQVLSYNEQFF.

This chain connects TRBV18 to TRBJ2-7; TRBD2 is a possible D gene (6 bases). The CDR3 sequence is 16 residues long. CDR1 and CDR2 (germline): KGHSH, LQKENI. V lost 2 bases to trimming and J lost 3 bases, with 17 bases between them. The CDR3 sequence: CASSPSEGRWDYEQYF. For the CDR3, the DNA is TGTGCCAGCTCACCATCGGAGGGCCGATGGGACTACGAGCAGTACTTC.

This clone was counted once. The V call is TRBV30, the J call TRBJ1-5; D unclear. Deletions cut 7 bases from V and 0 bases from J, with 13 bases between. The germline CDR1 and CDR2 sequences are GTSNPN and SVGIG (reference sequence). The CDR3 is made up of 14 amino acids. The CDR3 protein is CAYRRESSNQPQHF. In DNA, the CDR3 is TGTGCCTACCGAAGGGAGAGTAGCAATCAGCCCCAGCATTTT.

V and J are TRBV10-3 and TRBJ2-1; D possibly corresponds to TRBD1 (5 bases). The germline V gene has CDR1 ENHRY and CDR2 SYGVKD. V lost 0 bases to trimming and J lost 0 bases, with 6 bases between them. The length of the CDR3 is 15 residues. The CDR3 is CAISESRDSYNEQFF. The CDR3 nucleotides read TGTGCCATCAGTGAGTCCAGGGACTCCTACAATGAGCAGTTCTTC.

The chain employs TRBV2 and TRBJ2-5; possible D gene TRBD2, 6 bases. This CDR3 comprises 15 residues. V was cut by 1 base and J by 0 bases, with 9 bases left in between. Germline CDR1 and CDR2: SNHLY and FYNNEI. The CDR3 nucleotides are TGTGCCAGCAGTGAAGACACGGGGGACCAAGAGACCCAGTACTTC. Protein product: CASSEDTGDQETQYF.

The J gene is TRBJ2-7, the V gene TRBV6-1; possibly TRBD1 for D (6 bases). V lost 5 bases and J lost 3, with 14 bases in between. The CDR3 runs 14 residues. Germline-derived CDR1 and CDR2 are MNHNS and SASEGT. The CDR3 DNA reads TGTGCCAGCAGTCCCTCAGGGGCTGTCTACGAGCAGTACTTC. This sequence encodes CASSPSGAVYEQYF.

The chain has TRBV5-8 and TRBJ1-5, with a tentative D call TRBD1 (5 bases). The germline V gene has CDR1 SGHTS and CDR2 YDEGEE. V gave up 5 bases and J gave up 0 bases, with 15 bases separating them. CDR3 length: 16 amino acids. CDR3: CASSPPDIHSNQPQHF. CDR3 DNA: TGTGCCAGCAGTCCACCGGACATACATAGCAATCAGCCCCAGCATTTT.

The chain is built from TRBV4-2 and TRBJ1-1, with D hard to call. Germline CDR1 reads LGHNA; CDR2 reads YNFKEQ. Trimming removed 4 bases from V and 1 base from J, with 16 bases in between. The CDR3 length is 16 residues. This CDR3 is CASSRGNDLPNTEAFF. The CDR3 nucleotides read TGTGCCAGCAGCCGAGGCAACGATTTACCGAACACTGAAGCTTTCTTT.

Here the CDR3 reads CASSYSLGSTEAFF. The CDR3 DNA sequence: TGTGCCAGCAGTTACTCGCTGGGGAGCACTGAAGCTTTCTTT. V gene TRBV6-5 combines with J gene TRBJ1-1; D is uncertain. The germline V gene encodes CDR1 MNHEY and CDR2 SVGAGI. This CDR3 has 14 amino acids. With 0 bases removed from V and 4 bases from J, the gap between germline ends came to 9 bases.

The CDR3: CSAMTDIQYF. The CDR3 DNA reads TGCAGTGCCATGACTGACATTCAGTACTTC. The V gene is TRBV20-1, the J gene TRBJ2-4; D is ambiguous. The CDR3 length is 10 residues. Germline CDR1 DFQATT, CDR2 SNEGSKA (reference sequence). With 6 bases removed from V and 8 bases from J, the gap between germline ends came to 8 bases.

This clone is a singleton in its sample. The chain recombines TRBV30 with TRBJ2-5; 7 nucleotides match TRBD2. This CDR3 spans 14 amino acids. Germline loops: CDR1 GTSNPN, CDR2 SVGIG (reference sequence). V lost 2 bases and J lost 6; bases outside the gene matches: 9. In DNA, the CDR3 is TGTGCCTGGAGTATGGGGGGGGGTGACAAGACCCAGTACTTC. Its translation is CAWSMGGGDKTQYF.

The chain joins TRBV7-2 to TRBJ1-2; maybe TRBD1 (6 bases). The CDR3 has 15 residues. Trimming pared 5 bases from V and 5 bases from J, leaving 18 bases between. CDR1 SGHTA and CDR2 FQGNSA come from the germline V gene. CDR3 residues: CASSLLRDNGYGYTF. For the CDR3, the DNA is TGTGCCAGCAGCCTTCTCCGGGACAACGGGTATGGCTACACCTTC.

This clone was counted once. The V gene is TRBV7-2, the J gene TRBJ1-2, with D tentatively TRBD1 (6 bases). The V end was cut by 5 bases, the J end by 7 bases, with 14 bases between. This CDR3 is 13 amino acids long. Germline V gene lookup returns CDR1 SGHTA and CDR2 FQGNSA. CDR3: CASSVTSGVGYTF. In DNA, the CDR3 is TGTGCCAGCAGCGTAACGTCAGGGGTTGGCTACACCTTC.

V and J are TRBV2 and TRBJ2-7; D gene uncertain. The germline CDR1 and CDR2 sequences are SNHLY and FYNNEI. This CDR3 has 14 amino acids. V lost 6 bases and J lost 2, with 14 bases in between. The CDR3 DNA reads TGTGCCAGCAGAGCCACTCGGTATACCTACGAGCAGTACTTC. The encoded protein is CASRATRYTYEQYF.

This rearrangement joins TRBV18 to TRBJ2-1; 9 bases align to TRBD1. Trimming took 4 bases from V and 5 from J; bases not matched to a gene: 3. The CDR3 is made up of 14 amino acids. Germline V gene sequence: CDR1 KGHSH, CDR2 LQKENI. The CDR3 spells CASSQRDRDNEQFF. Here the CDR3 DNA reads TGTGCCAGCTCACAACGGGACAGGGACAATGAGCAGTTCTTC.

V is TRBV7-9 and J is TRBJ2-5; TRBD2 agrees at 12 bases. After removal of 5 bases from V and 5 bases from J, the junction contained 9 bases not matched to a gene. Germline V gene sequence: CDR1 SEHNR, CDR2 FQNEAQ (reference sequence). This CDR3 is 16 amino acids long. CDR3 residues: CASSHARLAGDETQYF. The CDR3 DNA follows: TGTGCCAGCAGCCATGCCCGACTAGCGGGGGACGAGACCCAGTACTTC.

The V gene is TRBV7-9, the J gene TRBJ2-5; 7 nucleotides match TRBD2. The germline CDR1 and CDR2 sequences are SEHNR and FQNEAQ (reference sequence). The CDR3 is 15 residues long. Trimming removed 0 bases from V and 5 bases from J; junction bases left unmatched: 6. The CDR3 sequence: CASSLAGTTGETQYF. CDR3 in DNA: TGTGCCAGCAGCTTAGCTGGGACTACCGGTGAGACCCAGTACTTC.

The chain combines TRBV15 with TRBJ2-1; 7 bases are shared with TRBD2. This CDR3 has 17 residues. V shed 2 bases and J 0 bases; nucleotides not matched to a gene: 7. From germline, CDR1 is LNHNV and CDR2 YYDKDF (reference sequence). The chain's CDR3 is CATSRLGGMSSYNEQFF. The CDR3 DNA sequence: TGTGCCACCAGCAGATTGGGGGGGATGAGCTCCTACAATGAGCAGTTCTTC.

The rearrangement links TRBV27 to TRBJ1-1; D gene ambiguous. CDR1 MNHEY and CDR2 SMNVEV come from the germline V gene (reference sequence). The CDR3 is 15 residues long. Trimming shortened V by 6 bases and J by 0 bases, and 14 bases separated the two germline ends. DNA of the CDR3: TGTGCCAGCAGCCCCGACTGGGTTGTGAACACTGAAGCTTTCTTT. Protein product: CASSPDWVVNTEAFF.

The chain is built from TRBV19 and TRBJ2-7, with 11 positions matching TRBD1. V shed 1 base, J shed 3 bases, and the junction held 2 bases outside the gene matches. Germline CDR1 LNHDA, CDR2 SQIVND (reference sequence). CDR3 length: 15 amino acids. This CDR3 reads CASSIGGTGGYEQYF. CDR3 nucleotide sequence: TGTGCCAGTAGTATAGGTGGGACAGGGGGCTACGAGCAGTACTTC.

The chain recombines TRBV7-2 with TRBJ1-4, with a weak D call TRBD1 (6 bases). The V end lost 5 bases, the J end lost 7 bases, and 23 bases lay between the germline ends. Germline V gene data show CDR1 as SGHTA and CDR2 as FQGNSA. The CDR3 sequence is 17 residues long. The CDR3 spells CASSLTTLQGRGEKLFF. The CDR3 DNA reads TGTGCCAGCAGCCTTACGACTTTACAGGGTCGGGGTGAAAAACTGTTTTTT.

The chain employs TRBV19 and TRBJ2-2, with D possibly matching TRBD1 (6 bases). Germline V CDR1 and CDR2: LNHDA, SQIVND (reference sequence). V was shortened by 3 bases and J by 7 bases, with 18 bases between the two germline ends. The CDR3 covers 16 residues. The CDR3 DNA is TGTGCCAGTAGTATTAGGGCTCTCGTAGGGGGCGGGGAGCTGTTTTTT. Translated: CASSIRALVGGGELFF.